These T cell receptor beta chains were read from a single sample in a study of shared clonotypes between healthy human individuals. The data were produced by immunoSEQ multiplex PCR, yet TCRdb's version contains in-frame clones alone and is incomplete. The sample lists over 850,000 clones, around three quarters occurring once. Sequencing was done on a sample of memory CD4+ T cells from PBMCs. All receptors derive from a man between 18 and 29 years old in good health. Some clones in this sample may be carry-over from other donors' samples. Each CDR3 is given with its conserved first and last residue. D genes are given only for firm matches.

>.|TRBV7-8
CASSLSRGLASGTQKGHNEQFF
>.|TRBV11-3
CASSLVTGNTIYF
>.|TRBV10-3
CAISERQINTEAFF
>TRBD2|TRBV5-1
CASSWTSGQETQYF
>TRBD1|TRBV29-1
CSVEDRGSVDEQYF
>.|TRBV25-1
CASSEWLWINEQFF
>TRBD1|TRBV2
CASRSGQGYEQYF
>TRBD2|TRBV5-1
CASRLAGDTGELFF
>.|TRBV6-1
CASKQGYMSNQPQHF
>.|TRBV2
CASIPDLGAGYTF
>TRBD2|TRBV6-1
CASSTSGSRYEQYF
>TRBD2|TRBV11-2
CASSLDLADAGGDIQYF
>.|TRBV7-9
CASSFRNTIYF
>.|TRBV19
CASSTSSVYNEQFF
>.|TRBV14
CASSRPGSSSYEQYF
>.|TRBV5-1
CASSDGQTNEKLFF
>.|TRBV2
CASSEQGNTEAFF
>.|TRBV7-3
CASSLTVGTEAFF
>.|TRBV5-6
CASSLVGAEFGNTIYF
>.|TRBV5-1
CASSLWGDGQQETQYF
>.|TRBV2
CASTVAGELFF
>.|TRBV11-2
CASSQESYGYTF
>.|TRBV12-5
CASGSGTALETQYF
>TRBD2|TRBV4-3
CASSQEFVAGPSYEQYF
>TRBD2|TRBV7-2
CASSSQPGLAGAHEQYF
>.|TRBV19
CASSPSYRILNYGYTF
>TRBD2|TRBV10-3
CAISLGLAGDTQYF
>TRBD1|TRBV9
CASSGTGTDTQYF
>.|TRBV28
CASRLGSSGNTIYF
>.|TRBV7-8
CASSLVVRGTEAFF
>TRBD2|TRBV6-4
CASSRRLADPSSYNEQFF
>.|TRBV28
CAQETQYF
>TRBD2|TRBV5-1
CASSQTSEDTQYF
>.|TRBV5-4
CASSSVAAGEKLFF
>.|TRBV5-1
CASSLGTGGAYEQYF
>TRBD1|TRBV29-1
CSVESQGNIQYF
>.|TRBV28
CASSPGDLNPLVNYNQPQHF
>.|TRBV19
CASSIGRGTDTQYF
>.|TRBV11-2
CASSQGPGNTGELFF
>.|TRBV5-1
CASSVGGTRGTDTQYF
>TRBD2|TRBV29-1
CSVPLATGYNEQFF
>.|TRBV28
CASRRAFYSAPEQYF
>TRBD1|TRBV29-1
CSVEIGTGGPGYTDTQYF
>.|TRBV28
CASSFLRDEQFF
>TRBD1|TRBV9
CASSLTGQGVGGYTF